This TCR beta chain was sequenced for a study of blood T cell repertoires in COVID-19 (dated by TCRdb to about 2020). For the study in its entirety: Samples covering the acute and convalescent phases of COVID-19 were provided by collaborators in the United States, Italy and Spain. The material from the prospective study consisted of cDNA or gDNA derived from T cells, B-cell-depleted T cells, or PBMCs. Subjects who had been exposed to COVID-19, were actively infected with it, or had recovered from it provided the deeply sampled blood TCRbeta repertoires that made up the dataset. The repertoires were released in a freely available public database intended as a resource for research on the immune response to SARS-CoV-2. Samples were obtained from the ongoing ImmuneRACE study (first 160 participants) and from over 1,000 subjects provided by 6 global collaborators. Nearly every sample came with metadata listing a de-identified subject ID, COVID-19 status, age in years and sex. Where available, HLA class I and class II types were obtained from metadata supplied by the sample provider rather than from assay-based typing.

Paper-wide results and their limitations: How much clinical and demographic metadata was included differed by source and by participant, and the metadata was provided uncurated.

TCRbeta CDR3 regions were amplified from genomic DNA by means of the immunoSEQ Assay, a bias-controlled multiplex PCR. Under the source paper's analysis protocol: The number of nucleated cells in each sample was estimated from the amplification of reference gene primers within the assay. To quantify the absolute abundance of each unique TCRbeta CDR3 rearrangement, sequence reads were collapsed and filtered. Productive Simpson clonality was computed per sample as the square root of Simpson's diversity index over productive rearrangements. TCRdb carries this immuneACCESS record with in-frame sequences only. Its versions omit some clonotypes, under half of them owing to an unresolved V gene in the studies checked, with the rest unexplained. V and J calls plus clone size are reproduced from that table; the DNA served to infer D and trimming. Here the sample has about 160,000 clones; approximately 81% occur a single time. The top ten constitute about 0.95% of the sample.

About this clone: Its antigen specificity is not known. The sample holds no much larger clone one base away, and base qualities are not on file.

V trim: 6 bases; J trim: 6 bases; unmatched bases: 8. CDR3 length: 15 amino acids, cysteine to phenylalanine. Only CDR3 DNA remains: 45 bases, in frame from the first base. Looking up the germline V gene yields CDR1 MNHEY and CDR2 SVGAGI. Each collaborating institution followed its own protocols to collect whole blood in K2EDTA tubes. For TCRbeta analysis, collaborators shipped samples in one of three forms: frozen whole blood, isolated PBMCs, or DNA extracted from either of those sample types. The V gene is TRBV6-5 and the J gene is TRBJ1-3, with 10 bases matching TRBD1. This clonotype originated in a man aged 35 to 55 with acute or convalescent COVID-19. The sample comprised peripheral blood. The nucleotides read TGTGCCAGCAGACCACCGGGACAGGGGTCAAACACCATATATTTT. It specifies CASRPPGQGSNTIYF.